A single sample is the source of the 11 T cell receptor beta chains below, sequenced in a study of tumor-infiltrating lymphocytes in primary liver carcinoma. A constant-region primer primed TCR beta cDNA synthesis from about 490 ng of total RNA. TCR beta libraries came from three nested multiplex PCR rounds using slightly modified ARM-PCR. TRBV1-TRBV30 forward and Cbeta reverse primers drove the first two roughly 9-cycle rounds. TCRdb passed the multiplex PCR reads through MiXCR, listing each CDR3 protein once. The repertoire holds 99,000 or so distinct CDR3 sequences, with roughly 69% as singletons. Starting material for RNA and DNA co-extraction consisted of about 20-30 mg of unsorted bulk tissue. Sequenced material: liver tumor tissue from sampling region 5. Subset of the sample: tumor region T5, tumor centre. These receptor sequences come from a woman in her fifties or sixties with primary liver carcinoma and hepatitis B virus infection.

The CDR3 loop reads CASSLTSYEQYF. DNA for the CDR3: TGTGCCAGCAGCTTAACTAGCTACGAGCAGTACTTC. This sequence joins TRBV11-2 and TRBJ2-7; a possible D gene is TRBD2 (5 bases). V dropped 2 bases and J dropped 3 bases, with 5 bases sitting between them. This CDR3 is built from 12 residues. Germline V gives CDR1 SGHAT, CDR2 FQNNGV.

This clonotype came up a few times. This chain links TRBV5-1 with TRBJ2-7; 9 bases agree with TRBD2. The germline CDR1 and CDR2 sequences are SGHRS and YFSETQ. The CDR3 covers 14 residues. The V gene end was trimmed by 1 base and the J gene end by 2 bases; junction bases not matched to a gene: 1. The CDR3: CASSLTSGPYEQYF. CDR3 DNA sequence: TGCGCCAGCAGCTTGACTAGCGGGCCCTACGAGCAGTACTTC.

In regard to this clonotype: A read error may produce the germline difference seen at one junction end. V usage is TRBV4-1 and J usage is TRBJ2-7; D is uncertain. The CDR3 length is 16 residues. The germline V gene encodes CDR1 MGHRA and CDR2 YSYEKL. The CDR3 nucleotides read TGCGCCAGCAGTCATGATACGGAGACAAGACTTTACGAGCAATACTTC. It codes for CASSHDTETRLYEQYF.

Points on this clonotype: This likely comes from a read error, as the CDR3 has no conserved phenylalanine or tryptophan at its end. DNA of the CDR3: TGTGCCAGCAGTCGGACTAGCGGGAGGAGCACCGTGGAGCTGTTTTCT. Amino acids: CASSRTSGRSTVELFS. The genes are TRBV6-1 and TRBJ2-2, with 14 positions matching TRBD2. The germline CDR1 and CDR2 sequences are MNHNS and SASEGT. This CDR3 contains 16 residues.

As to this clonotype: One end of the junction is discordant with germline, which a read error may explain. This chain connects TRBV18 to TRBJ2-3; D unresolved. The CDR3 covers 11 residues. CDR1 and CDR2 from the germline V gene are KGHSH and LQKENI. The CDR3, as DNA: TGTGCCAGCTCACCAGCAGATACGCAGAATTTT. It encodes CASSPADTQNF.

Concerning this clonotype: No conserved phenylalanine or tryptophan is present at the end of the CDR3, so a read error is the likely explanation. It is unclear where the CDR3 begins or ends on the DNA, so no DNA is shown, and the CDR3 is as TCRdb lists it. The gene calls are TRBV12-3 or TRBV12-4 and TRBJ2-7; TRBD2, the table's D call, lacks a check against the DNA. The CDR3 sequence runs 14 residues, both termini included. The CDR3 loop reads CASSPSSGKETHYL.

Comments on this clonotype: Compared with germline, one end of the junction differs, possibly owing to a read error. The rearrangement uses TRBV5-6 and TRBJ2-1, with D possibly matching TRBD1 (6 bases). In germline, CDR1 is SGHDT, CDR2 YYEEEE. The CDR3 has 15 residues. In DNA, the CDR3 is TGTGCCAGTAATGACGGGCAGGGGTGGGGCCATGAGCGGTTCTTC. It specifies CASNDGQGWGHERFF.

To note about this clonotype: At one end the junction does not follow the germline gene, possibly because of a read error. This chain joins TRBV11-3 and TRBJ2-1; D not resolved. Per the germline V gene, CDR1 is SGHNT and CDR2 is YENEEA. This CDR3 has 14 residues. The CDR3 sequence: CASSLGVSNNGQFF. The CDR3 region has the DNA TGTGCCAGCAGCTTAGGCGTCTCCAACAATGGGCAGTTCTTC.

This clonotype has only a few counts. Since a much larger clone is just one base distant, this may be a read error. The rearrangement links TRBV5-4 to TRBJ2-7; D gene unclear. The V gene's germline CDR1 is SGHNT and CDR2 YYREEE (reference sequence). CDR3 length equals 15 residues. The CDR3 bases are TGTGTCAGCAGCTTGGTTGCTCGTGGAGCCTACGAGCAGTACTTC. Its translation: CVSSLVARGAYEQYF.

As to this clonotype: A junction end diverges from the germline sequence, so it may reflect a read error. This chain joins TRBV29-1 and TRBJ2-3; D possibly uses TRBD1 or TRBD2 (6 bases each). This CDR3 has 13 amino acids. The V gene's germline CDR1 is SQVTM and CDR2 ANQGSEA. CDR3 in DNA: TGCTGCGTTGGGGGCGGGAAATCAGATACGCAGTATTTT. Translated: CCVGGGKSDTQYF.

Of note for this clonotype: A junction end diverges from the germline sequence, so it may reflect a read error. This rearrangement joins TRBV3-1 to TRBJ2-7; maybe TRBD2 (5 bases). Per germline, CDR1 LGHDT and CDR2 YNNKEL (reference sequence). This CDR3 has 13 residues. CDR3 in amino acids: CASSQDSLGEHYF. The DNA for the CDR3 is TGTGCCAGCAGCCAGGACTCATTGGGCGAGCATTACTTC.